This T cell receptor (beta chain) was captured by sequencing in a study of T cell changes during pregnancy in multiple sclerosis. This CDR3 is 15 amino acids long. The junction had 5 bases not matched to a gene; V was cut back by 1 base and J by 5 bases. The V gene's germline CDR1 is LGHNA and CDR2 YSLEER. Only in-frame clones appear in the TCRdb table, and some are missing; sequencing was by immunoSEQ multiplex PCR. The repertoire holds some 41,000 clones, with about 88% as singletons. The sequence was collected from a female donor with multiple sclerosis, enrolled in a pregnancy study. The V call is TRBV4-3, the J call TRBJ2-7; 10 bases agree with TRBD2. Sequenced here: CD8+ T cells from peripheral blood mononuclear cells, sampled in the first trimester of pregnancy. CDR3 DNA sequence: TGCGCCAGCAGCCAAGGAGCGGGGGGGTGGGACGAGCAGTACTTC. The encoded protein is CASSQGAGGWDEQYF.